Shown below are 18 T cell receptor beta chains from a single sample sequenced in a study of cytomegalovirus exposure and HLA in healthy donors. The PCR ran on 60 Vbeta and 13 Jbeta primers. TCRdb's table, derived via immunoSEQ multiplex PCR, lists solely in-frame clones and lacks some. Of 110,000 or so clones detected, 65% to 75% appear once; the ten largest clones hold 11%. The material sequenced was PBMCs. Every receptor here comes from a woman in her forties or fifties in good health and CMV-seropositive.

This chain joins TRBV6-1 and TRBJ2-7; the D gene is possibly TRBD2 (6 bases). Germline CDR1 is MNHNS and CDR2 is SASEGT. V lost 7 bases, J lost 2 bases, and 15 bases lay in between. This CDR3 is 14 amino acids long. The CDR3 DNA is TGTGCCAGCACCCGGGAGCCAGGCACCTACGAGCAGTACTTC. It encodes CASTREPGTYEQYF.

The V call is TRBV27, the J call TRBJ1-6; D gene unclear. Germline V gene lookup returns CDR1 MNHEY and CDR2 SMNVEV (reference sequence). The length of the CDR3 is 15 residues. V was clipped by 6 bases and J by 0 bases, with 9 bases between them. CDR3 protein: CASRRESSYNSPLHF. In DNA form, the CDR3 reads TGTGCCAGCAGACGGGAAAGCTCCTATAATTCACCCCTCCACTTT.

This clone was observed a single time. Written as DNA, the CDR3 is TGTGCCTGGCGCAATGTGGGGCGGGGGGAGACCCAGTACTTC. It codes for CAWRNVGRGETQYF. The chain employs TRBV30 and TRBJ2-5; 7 bases agree with TRBD2. V shed 5 bases, J shed 5 bases, and the junction held 11 bases outside the gene matches. Per the germline V gene, CDR1 is GTSNPN and CDR2 is SVGIG (reference sequence). The CDR3 contains 14 residues. The variable domain in full, completed from reference TRBV30 and TRBJ2-5, reads SQTIHQWPATLVQPVGSPLSLECTVEGTSNPNLYWYRQAAGRGLQLLFYSVGIGQISSEVPQNLSASRPQDRQFILSSKKLLLSDSGFYLCAWRNVGRGETQYFGPGTRLLVL.

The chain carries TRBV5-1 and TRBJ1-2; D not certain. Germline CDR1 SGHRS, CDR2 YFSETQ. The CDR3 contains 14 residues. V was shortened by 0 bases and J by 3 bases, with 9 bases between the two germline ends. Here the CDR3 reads CASSLDATDYGYTF. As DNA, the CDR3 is TGCGCCAGCAGCTTGGACGCTACGGACTATGGCTACACCTTC.

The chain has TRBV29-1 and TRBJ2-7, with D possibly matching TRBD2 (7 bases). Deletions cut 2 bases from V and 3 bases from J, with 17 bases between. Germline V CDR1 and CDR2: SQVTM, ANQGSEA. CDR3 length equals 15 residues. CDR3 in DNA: TGCAGCGTTGAAACGAGCGCGGGGGCTGACTACGAGCAGTACTTC. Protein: CSVETSAGADYEQYF.

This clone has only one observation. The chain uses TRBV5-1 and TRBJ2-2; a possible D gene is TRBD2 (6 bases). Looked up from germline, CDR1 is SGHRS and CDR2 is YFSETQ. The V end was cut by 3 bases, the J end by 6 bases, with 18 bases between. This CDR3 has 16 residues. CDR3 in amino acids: CASSWALAEVPGELFF. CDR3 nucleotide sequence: TGCGCCAGCAGCTGGGCCTTAGCGGAAGTCCCCGGGGAGCTGTTTTTT.

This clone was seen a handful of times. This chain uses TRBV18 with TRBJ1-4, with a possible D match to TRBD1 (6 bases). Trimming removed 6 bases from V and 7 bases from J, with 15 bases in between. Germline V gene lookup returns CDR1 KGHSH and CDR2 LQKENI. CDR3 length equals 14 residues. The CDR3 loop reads CASSPQFRGEKLFF. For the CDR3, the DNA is TGTGCCAGCTCTCCCCAATTCAGGGGTGAAAAACTGTTTTTT.

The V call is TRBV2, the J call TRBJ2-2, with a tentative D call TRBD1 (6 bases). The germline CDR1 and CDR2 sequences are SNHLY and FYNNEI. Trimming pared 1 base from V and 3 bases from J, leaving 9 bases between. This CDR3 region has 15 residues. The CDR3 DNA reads TGTGCCAGCAGTGAAGAACAGGGATACACCGGGGAGCTGTTTTTT. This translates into CASSEEQGYTGELFF.

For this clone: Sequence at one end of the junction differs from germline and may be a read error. CDR3 amino acids: CASSQTGTGSYGQYF. Written as DNA, the CDR3 is TGTGCCAGCAGCCAAACCGGGACAGGGTCCTACGGGCAGTACTTC. This chain links TRBV4-2 with TRBJ2-7; TRBD1 matches 9 bases. Germline V gene lookup returns CDR1 LGHNA and CDR2 YNFKEQ. This CDR3 region has 15 residues.

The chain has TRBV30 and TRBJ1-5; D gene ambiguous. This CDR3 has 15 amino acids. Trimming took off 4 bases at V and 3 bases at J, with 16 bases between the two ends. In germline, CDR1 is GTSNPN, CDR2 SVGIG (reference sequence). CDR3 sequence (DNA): TGTGCCTGGAATCTGGCGGGGTCGATCAATCAGCCCCAGCATTTT. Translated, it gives CAWNLAGSINQPQHF.

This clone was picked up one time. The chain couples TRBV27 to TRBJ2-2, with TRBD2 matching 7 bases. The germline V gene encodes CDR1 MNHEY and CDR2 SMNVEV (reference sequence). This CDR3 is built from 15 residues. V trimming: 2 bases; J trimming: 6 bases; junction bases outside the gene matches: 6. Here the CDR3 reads CASSLGSGGAGELFF. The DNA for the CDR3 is TGTGCCAGCAGTTTAGGCTCGGGGGGTGCCGGGGAGCTGTTTTTT.

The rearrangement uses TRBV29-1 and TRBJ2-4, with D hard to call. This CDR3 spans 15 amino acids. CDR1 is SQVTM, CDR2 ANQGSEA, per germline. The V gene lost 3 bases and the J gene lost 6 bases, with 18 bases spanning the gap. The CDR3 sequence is CSVEEWVGSGNIQYF. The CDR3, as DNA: TGCAGCGTTGAGGAGTGGGTTGGGTCCGGAAACATTCAGTACTTC.

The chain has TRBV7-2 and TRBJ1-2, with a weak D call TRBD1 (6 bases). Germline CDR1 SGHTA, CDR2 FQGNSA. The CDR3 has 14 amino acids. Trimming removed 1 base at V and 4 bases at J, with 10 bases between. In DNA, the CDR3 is TGTGCCAGCAGCTTAGACCGGGACACCTATGGCTACACCTTC. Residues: CASSLDRDTYGYTF.

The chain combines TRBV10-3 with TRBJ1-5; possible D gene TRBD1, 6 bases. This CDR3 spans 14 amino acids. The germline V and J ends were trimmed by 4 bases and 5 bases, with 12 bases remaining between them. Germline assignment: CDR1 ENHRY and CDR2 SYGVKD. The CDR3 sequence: CAISAQGPDQPQHF. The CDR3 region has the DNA TGTGCCATCAGTGCCCAGGGGCCGGATCAGCCCCAGCATTTT.

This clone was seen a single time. The CDR3 sequence: CASSLGGKTEAFF. The CDR3 DNA is TGTGCCAGCAGCTTGGGGGGAAAAACTGAAGCTTTCTTT. The chain is built from TRBV11-3 and TRBJ1-1; perhaps TRBD1 as D (5 bases). Trimming took 3 bases from V and 5 from J, leaving 10 bases between them. This CDR3 contains 13 residues. Germline CDR1 SGHNT, CDR2 YENEEA.

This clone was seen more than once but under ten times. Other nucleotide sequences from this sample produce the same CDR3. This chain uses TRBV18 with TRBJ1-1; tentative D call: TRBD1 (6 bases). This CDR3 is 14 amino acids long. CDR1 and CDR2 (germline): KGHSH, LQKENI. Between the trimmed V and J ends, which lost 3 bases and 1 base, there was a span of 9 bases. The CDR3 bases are TGTGCCAGCTCACCTGGACAGCAGAACACTGAAGCTTTCTTT. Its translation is CASSPGQQNTEAFF.

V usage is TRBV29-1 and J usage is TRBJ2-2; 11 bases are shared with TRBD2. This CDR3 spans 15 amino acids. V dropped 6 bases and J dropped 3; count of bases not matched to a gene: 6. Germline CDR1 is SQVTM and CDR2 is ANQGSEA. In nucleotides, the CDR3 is TGCAGCGTCAACTTACTAGCGGGGGACACCGGGGAGCTGTTTTTT. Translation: CSVNLLAGDTGELFF.

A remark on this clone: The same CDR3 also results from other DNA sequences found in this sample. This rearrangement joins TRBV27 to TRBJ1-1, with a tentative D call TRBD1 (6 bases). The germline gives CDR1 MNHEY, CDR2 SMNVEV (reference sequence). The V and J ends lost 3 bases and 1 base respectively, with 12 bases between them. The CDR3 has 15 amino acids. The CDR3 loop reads CASSFSTQGNTEAFF. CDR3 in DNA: TGTGCCAGCAGTTTCTCGACACAGGGGAACACTGAAGCTTTCTTT.